Sequencing of this TCR beta chain was carried out in a study of shared clonotypes between healthy human individuals. Findings and limits, study-wide: Clonotype sharing among donors, it was expected, would be affected by sequencing depth. On the whole, naive subsets had larger estimated richness than memory subsets had.

Clones were read by immunoSEQ multiplex PCR, and TCRdb kept only the in-frame ones, dropping some. The repertoire holds about 980,000 clones, about 80% seen once, with around 1.4% in the top ten. In the case of this clone: Its antigen remains unknown.

CDR1 is KGHSH, CDR2 LQKENI, per germline. The CDR3 length is 14 residues. Trimming removed 3 bases at V and 7 bases at J, with 15 bases between. V usage is TRBV18 and J usage is TRBJ1-1; D ambiguous. The sample was memory CD4+ T cells sorted from blood. Sample subset: CD45RA-negative fraction. This sequence was found in a man between 18 and 29 years old in good health. The CDR3 is CASSPPLPSLEAFF. In nucleotides, the CDR3 is TGTGCCAGCTCACCGCCCCTTCCCTCCCTTGAAGCTTTCTTT.